This T cell receptor beta chain derives from a study of cytomegalovirus exposure and HLA in healthy donors. Study findings and constraints: Some segments of the V type, notably TRBV6-2 and TRBV6-3, were excluded as indistinguishable. Fewer N-insertions (relative to the approximately 700-donor mean) were reportedly seen in an Asian-associated ancestry cluster in a later analysis. More clonal expansion characterized HLA-associated TCR beta chains than equally common others in a later analysis.

These donors counted as nominally healthy when sampled, but unrecorded immune exposures were likely. Primers included in the PCR were 60 Vbeta and 13 Jbeta primers. Some clones are missing from TCRdb's copy, which holds only in-frame ones; the method was immunoSEQ multiplex PCR. The sample records about 200,000 clones, about 13% being singletons. On this clone itself: Its specificity is unknown.

In germline, CDR1 is SGHTA, CDR2 FQGNSA. There are 13 residues in the CDR3. Trimming stripped 3 bases from V and 4 bases from J, with 9 bases between. The rearrangement uses TRBV7-2 and TRBJ1-2; D may be TRBD1 (5 bases). This clonotype was sampled from a man in his forties or fifties in good health and CMV-seropositive. Sequencing was carried out using PBMCs. The CDR3 spells CASSLTAPYGYTF. As DNA, the CDR3 is TGTGCCAGCAGCTTGACAGCGCCCTATGGCTACACCTTC.